This T cell receptor beta chain was identified in a study of response to subunit inactivated influenza vaccine. This clonotype was recorded at least ten times. TCRdb analysed the RT-PCR reads with MiXCR anew, one entry per CDR3 protein. The sample yields about 540,000 distinct CDR3 sequences, around 21% seen once. Trimming stripped 5 bases from V and 4 bases from J, with 18 bases between. The CDR3 has 16 amino acids. These data were also reused for a study on T cells expressing NK-cell markers. From that report: Template switching by 5'RACE with UMIs generated the TCR beta cDNA. The authors restricted sorting to alpha-beta TCR T cells with an anti-gamma-delta TCR antibody in several experiments.

This chain uses TRBV12-3 or TRBV12-4 with TRBJ2-1, with D tentatively TRBD2 (5 bases). This clonotype was obtained from a man aged 50 or older who received an inactivated influenza vaccine. Material: CD4+ T cells sorted from PBMCs, obtained less than 13 days after vaccination. The CDR3 nucleotides read TGTGCCAGCAGTACCCGGACTCCTGGGGAGTACAATGAGCAGTTCTTC. This sequence encodes CASSTRTPGEYNEQFF.